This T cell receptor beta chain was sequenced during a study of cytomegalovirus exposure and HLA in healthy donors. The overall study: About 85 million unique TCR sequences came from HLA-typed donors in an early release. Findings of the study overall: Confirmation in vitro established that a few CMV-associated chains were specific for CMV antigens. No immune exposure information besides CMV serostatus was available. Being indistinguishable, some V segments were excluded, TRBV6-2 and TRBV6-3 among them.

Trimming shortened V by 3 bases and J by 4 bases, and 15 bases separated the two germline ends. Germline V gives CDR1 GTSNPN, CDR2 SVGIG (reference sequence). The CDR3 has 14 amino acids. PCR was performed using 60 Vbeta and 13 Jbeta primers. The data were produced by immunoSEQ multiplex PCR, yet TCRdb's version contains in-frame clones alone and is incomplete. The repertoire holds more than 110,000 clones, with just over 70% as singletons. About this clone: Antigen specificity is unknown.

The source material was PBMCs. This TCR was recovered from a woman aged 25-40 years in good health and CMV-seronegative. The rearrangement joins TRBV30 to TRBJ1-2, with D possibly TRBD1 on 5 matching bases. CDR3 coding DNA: TGTGCCTGGAGCGCGGGGGGACTGGCCTATGGCTACACCTTC. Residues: CAWSAGGLAYGYTF.